These T cell receptor beta chains were read from a single sample in a study of CD8 T cells in Susac syndrome. TCRdb passed the immunoSEQ multiplex PCR reads through MiXCR, listing each CDR3 protein once. Of roughly 130,000 distinct CDR3 sequences listed, about 95% are singletons. Sequencing used CD4+ T cells from PBMCs. The origin of the receptors is a human donor in good health. Each CDR3 is given with its conserved first and last residue. The D gene is left open where the match is weak. Expanded clones are given a class, and other clones once, few, many or no size at all.

size,V,D,J,DNA,CDR3
-,TRBV6-6,TRBD2,TRBJ2-7,TGTGCCAGCAGTTACAGTGCGGGAGGGTCCTACGAGCAGTACTTC,CASSYSAGGSYEQYF
-,TRBV7-6,-,TRBJ2-3,TGTGCCAGCAGCTCCAGGGACAATACGCAGTATTTT,CASSSRDNTQYF
-,TRBV15,TRBD2,TRBJ2-2,TGTGCCACCAGCAGAGCGGGGGGGATAGTTGTCCGGGAGCTGTTTTTT,CATSRAGGIVVRELFF
-,TRBV5-1,-,TRBJ1-2,TGCGCCAGCAGCCTTTTCCGGGGAGCTAACTATGGCTACACCTTC,CASSLFRGANYGYTF
-,TRBV27,TRBD1,TRBJ2-6,TGTGCCAGCAGTTCGGCCGGGACAGGGGCTTCCGTCCTGACTTTC,CASSSAGTGASVLTF
once,TRBV10-3,-,TRBJ1-5,TGTGCCATCAGTGAGTCGGGCCAGAGCAATCAGCCCCAGCATTTT,CAISESGQSNQPQHF
-,TRBV29-1,-,TRBJ2-5,TGCAGCGTTACGAGTAGAGAGACCCAGTACTTC,CSVTSRETQYF
-,TRBV10-2,TRBD1,TRBJ1-1,TGCGCCACCCTGGACAGGGGAAATTTGAACACTGAAGCTTTCTTT,CATLDRGNLNTEAFF
-,TRBV20-1,-,TRBJ2-1,TGCAGTGCTAGAGATGTGGTGTTCGTCCGGGAGCAGTTCTTC,CSARDVVFVREQFF
-,TRBV7-2,TRBD1,TRBJ2-5,TGTGCCAGCAGCCCCCGGGACAGGGGTGGGCAAGAGACCCAGTACTTC,CASSPRDRGGQETQYF
-,TRBV7-6,TRBD2,TRBJ2-7,TGTGCCAGCAGCTCCAGTACTAGCGGTAAATCCTACGAGCAGTACTTC,CASSSSTSGKSYEQYF
-,TRBV5-4,-,TRBJ1-1,TGTGCCAGCAGCTTGGTAGGGGACACTGAAGCTTTCTTT,CASSLVGDTEAFF
-,TRBV3-1,TRBD2,TRBJ2-1,TGTGCCAGCAGCCAAGACGAAACGGGACTAGCGGACAATGAGCAGTTCTTC,CASSQDETGLADNEQFF
-,TRBV2,-,TRBJ2-6,TGTGCCAGCTCCCAGGGACCGCTGCTCTCTGGGGCCAACGTCCTGACTTTC,CASSQGPLLSGANVLTF
-,TRBV7-2,-,TRBJ2-7,TGTGCCAGCAGCCTCCGAAGTACCAGGCTCCACGAGCAGTACTTC,CASSLRSTRLHEQYF
-,TRBV29-1,-,TRBJ2-3,TGCAGCGCCGAAGGGAGCACAGATACGCAGTATTTT,CSAEGSTDTQYF
-,TRBV4-1,-,TRBJ2-2,TGCGCCAGCAGCCAAGTCCCTGGGAACACCGGGGAGCTGTTTTTT,CASSQVPGNTGELFF
-,TRBV10-3,-,TRBJ2-7,TGTGCCATCAGAGACGGACGGAGCTCCTACGAGCAGTACTTC,CAIRDGRSSYEQYF
-,TRBV2,TRBD1,TRBJ2-1,TGTGCCAGCAGGGCGGACAGGGGAGGGTACAATGAGCAGTTCTTC,CASRADRGGYNEQFF
-,TRBV29-1,TRBD1,TRBJ2-4,TGCAGCGTGACGGGGACAGGGAACATTCAGTACTTC,CSVTGTGNIQYF